This T cell receptor beta chain stems from a study of control samples from healthy donors and cancer patients. As regards this clone: Other DNA sequences in this sample translate to the same CDR3.

Clones were read by immunoSEQ multiplex PCR, and TCRdb kept only the in-frame ones, dropping some. Of approximately 150,000 clones in the sample, under 90% are singletons; the top ten hold roughly 7.8%. The germline CDR1 and CDR2 sequences are SGHAT and FQNNGV. This CDR3 is built from 13 residues. V shed 0 bases and J shed 5 bases, with 4 bases lying between them. The rearrangement uses TRBV11-2 and TRBJ2-2; D unresolved. The clonotype was recovered from a man aged 45 to 65 with head and neck cancer. Sequenced input: PBMCs. CDR3 sequence (DNA): TGTGCCAGCAGCTTAGAGTCAACCGGGGAGCTGTTTTTT. Translating gives CASSLESTGELFF.